This TCR beta chain derives from a study of vaccination and CD4 T cells after COVID-19. About the research overall: Post-COVID samples were collected a median about 94 days following diagnosis, spanning 35 to 161.

Study-wide findings and caveats: When vaccine-specific clones from convalescent patients were examined, 304 of 307 were spike mono-reactive.

Cultured CD4+ T-cell DNA underwent Oncomine TCR Beta short-read sequencing. TCRdb reprocessed the PCR reads via MiXCR and lists one record per CDR3 protein. The sample carries more than 25,000 distinct CDR3 sequences, 62% recorded once. This sample's treatment: roughly 11-day PBMC culture with coronavirus spike peptide pools or control peptides (ViraFEST assay). The CDR3 covers 13 residues. The ends lost 5 bases at V and 5 bases at J; junction bases unmatched: 5. Germline V gene data show CDR1 as SNHLY and CDR2 as FYNNEI. As regards this clonotype: As yet, its antigen is unknown.

The chain couples TRBV2 to TRBJ1-2, with 7 positions matching TRBD1. The material was CD4+ T cells from blood, cultured in vitro, obtained after SARS-CoV-2 vaccination. The TCR was taken from a human donor who received a COVID-19 vaccine. The DNA for the CDR3 is TGTGCCAGCAGTACCGGGACAGCTTATGGCTACACCTTC. As protein: CASSTGTAYGYTF.